A single sample gave rise to the 27 T cell receptor beta chains below, sequenced in a study of blood T cell repertoires in COVID-19. This table comes from immunoSEQ multiplex PCR, and its TCRdb copy is limited to in-frame clones, with some not included. Altogether roughly 100,000 clones are present, 70% to 85% being singletons, with the ten largest covering 3.3%. The specimen was peripheral blood. These receptor sequences come from a woman aged 80 or over with active or convalescent COVID-19.

This chain uses TRBV19 with TRBJ1-5; no definite D call. Germline lookup yields CDR1 LNHDA and CDR2 SQIVND (reference sequence). This CDR3 is 15 amino acids long. Trimming took 7 bases from V and 0 from J, leaving 13 bases between them. CDR3 region: CASKSESYSNQPQHF. The CDR3 DNA reads TGTGCCAGTAAGTCGGAGAGTTATAGCAATCAGCCCCAGCATTTT.

This clone appeared a few times. The chain joins TRBV30 to TRBJ1-3; no reliable D call. Trimming shortened V by 2 bases and J by 6 bases, and 5 bases separated the two germline ends. This CDR3 contains 11 residues. CDR1 GTSNPN and CDR2 SVGIG come from the germline V gene (reference sequence). This chain's CDR3 is CAWSIVNTIYF. The CDR3 coding sequence is TGTGCCTGGAGTATAGTAAACACCATATATTTT.

The chain uses TRBV11-2 and TRBJ1-1; 9 bases match TRBD1. This CDR3 is built from 17 residues. With V trimmed by 6 bases and J by 1 base, 12 bases remained unmatched. Germline-derived CDR1 and CDR2 are SGHAT and FQNNGV. The CDR3 is CASRQRNPGQGNTEAFF. The CDR3 coding sequence is TGTGCCAGCAGACAAAGGAATCCGGGACAGGGGAACACTGAAGCTTTCTTT.

This chain uses TRBV10-3 with TRBJ2-2, with 7 bases fitting TRBD1. J gave up 0 bases and V 6 bases, and 7 bases lay outside the gene matches. There are 16 residues in the CDR3. Germline lookup yields CDR1 ENHRY and CDR2 SYGVKD. CDR3 sequence reads: CAISRQTGTNTGELFF. The DNA for the CDR3 is TGTGCCATCAGCCGGCAGACAGGGACGAACACCGGGGAGCTGTTTTTT.

The chain has TRBV2 and TRBJ1-4; D unresolved. V was trimmed by 3 bases and J by 9 bases, leaving 14 bases between them. Germline V CDR1 and CDR2: SNHLY, FYNNEI. CDR3 length: 14 residues. In DNA form, the CDR3 reads TGTGCCAGCAGTGAGTGGGGAGGCGAAAAAAAACTGTTTTTT. It codes for CASSEWGGEKKLFF.

V usage is TRBV30 and J usage is TRBJ1-2; 7 nucleotides match TRBD1. The germline V gene encodes CDR1 GTSNPN and CDR2 SVGIG (reference sequence). V lost 0 bases to trimming and J lost 7 bases; unmatched junction nucleotides: 2. The CDR3 is made up of 12 amino acids. The CDR3 here is CAWSVTGAGYTF. In nucleotides, the CDR3 is TGTGCCTGGAGTGTAACAGGGGCTGGCTACACCTTC. Using reference TRBV30 and TRBJ1-2 for the parts outside the CDR3, the full variable domain is SQTIHQWPATLVQPVGSPLSLECTVEGTSNPNLYWYRQAAGRGLQLLFYSVGIGQISSEVPQNLSASRPQDRQFILSSKKLLLSDSGFYLCAWSVTGAGYTFGSGTRLTVV.

This sequence joins TRBV11-3 and TRBJ2-7; D is perhaps TRBD2 (5 bases). V dropped 1 base and J dropped 0 bases, with 10 bases sitting between them. Germline V gene lookup returns CDR1 SGHNT and CDR2 YENEEA. CDR3 length equals 15 residues. The chain's CDR3 is CASSLGAGNSYEQYF. DNA for the CDR3: TGTGCCAGCAGCTTAGGGGCGGGCAACTCCTACGAGCAGTACTTC.

The chain employs TRBV6-5 and TRBJ1-1; possible D gene TRBD1, 6 bases. The CDR3 totals 13 residues. Germline values: CDR1 MNHEY, CDR2 SVGAGI. With 5 bases removed from V and 11 bases from J, the gap between germline ends came to 18 bases. Written as DNA, the CDR3 is TGTGCCAGCAGTCCCCTAACAGGGATGAAGGCTTTCTTT. It translates to CASSPLTGMKAFF.

The chain links TRBV10-3 to TRBJ1-3; 7 bases line up with TRBD1. The CDR3 covers 16 residues. The trim removed 3 bases at V and 2 bases at J, leaving 7 bases unmatched. Germline V gene sequence: CDR1 ENHRY, CDR2 SYGVKD. The DNA of the CDR3 is TGTGCCATCAGTGATGCACACGGGACAGCTGGAAACACCATATATTTT. Its protein is CAISDAHGTAGNTIYF.

The chain joins TRBV29-1 to TRBJ1-2; a possible D gene is TRBD1 (5 bases). Germline V gene data show CDR1 as SQVTM and CDR2 as ANQGSEA. V was shortened by 7 bases and J by 3 bases, with 9 bases between the two germline ends. The CDR3 consists of 11 residues. In DNA, the CDR3 is TGCAGCGGAGGAGGGGACTATGGCTACACCTTC. It translates to CSGGGDYGYTF.

The V gene is TRBV7-9, the J gene TRBJ1-4; D is ambiguous. The ends were cut back, 1 base at V and 0 bases at J, with 6 bases in the middle. The length of the CDR3 is 15 residues. The V gene's germline CDR1 is SEHNR and CDR2 FQNEAQ (reference sequence). CDR3 residues: CASSLGGSTNEKLFF. CDR3 coding DNA: TGTGCCAGCAGCTTAGGCGGGTCAACTAATGAAAAACTGTTTTTT.

This chain joins TRBV5-1 and TRBJ1-6; 7 nucleotides line up with TRBD1. CDR3 length: 12 residues. Germline lookup yields CDR1 SGHRS and CDR2 YFSETQ. J was trimmed by 7 bases and V by 5 bases; bases with no gene match: 0. The CDR3: CASRTGNSPLHF. CDR3 bases: TGCGCCAGCAGGACAGGGAATTCACCCCTCCACTTT.

In its sample, this clone was seen once. The J gene is TRBJ2-1, the V gene TRBV27; 16 bases map to TRBD2. This CDR3 contains 21 residues. J gave up 3 bases and V 3 bases, and 14 bases lay outside the gene matches. Looked up from germline, CDR1 is MNHEY and CDR2 is SMNVEV (reference sequence). The CDR3 nucleotides are TGTGCCAGCAGTTTCGTTCTTTGGGGACTAGCGGGAGGGTCGGTCTACAATGAGCAGTTCTTC. Translating gives CASSFVLWGLAGGSVYNEQFF.

The J gene is TRBJ2-1, the V gene TRBV27, with D perhaps matching TRBD1 (5 bases). This CDR3 has 13 residues. Germline assignment: CDR1 MNHEY and CDR2 SMNVEV (reference sequence). V was cut by 2 bases and J by 7 bases, with 9 bases left in between. The CDR3 spells CASSLQGSNEQFF. The CDR3 DNA sequence: TGTGCCAGCAGTTTACAGGGTTCGAATGAGCAGTTCTTC.

This clone was recorded only once. The J gene is TRBJ2-7, the V gene TRBV28; perhaps TRBD2 as D (5 bases). V was clipped by 2 bases and J by 6 bases, with 14 bases between them. CDR1 and CDR2 (germline): MDHEN, SYDVKM. CDR3 length equals 14 residues. CDR3 protein: CASSLEPRRFEQYF. CDR3 nucleotide sequence: TGTGCCAGCAGTTTAGAGCCTAGGAGGTTCGAGCAGTACTTC.

As for this clone: One junction end disagrees with the germline gene, perhaps due to a read error. V gene TRBV7-7 combines with J gene TRBJ1-5, with D tentatively TRBD1 (6 bases). CDR3 size: 13 residues. From germline, CDR1 is SSHAT and CDR2 FNYEAQ (reference sequence). Here the CDR3 DNA reads TGTGCTAGCAGCTTGGACAGAAATCAGCCCCAGCATTTT. It encodes CASSLDRNQPQHF.

This chain links TRBV5-3 with TRBJ1-2, with D possibly TRBD1 on 5 matching bases. TRBV5-3 is assigned to the ORF class and has an uncertain function. With 0 bases removed from V and 7 bases from J, the gap between germline ends came to 10 bases. The CDR3 loop spans 13 amino acids. Here the CDR3 reads CARSLDRPGGYTF. DNA of the CDR3: TGTGCCAGAAGCTTGGACAGGCCCGGTGGCTACACCTTC.

In this sample, this clone turned up once. The rearrangement links TRBV12-5 to TRBJ1-5; D may be TRBD1 (5 bases). Germline CDR1 LGHNT, CDR2 FRNRAP. The CDR3 totals 13 residues. V gave up 5 bases and J gave up 7 bases, with 12 bases separating them. In DNA form, the CDR3 reads TGTGCTAGTGGTCGGCAGGGCGGCCAGCCCCAGCATTTT. Translation: CASGRQGGQPQHF.

Concerning this clone: One end of the junction does not line up with germline, which may come from a read error. The V gene is TRBV7-3, the J gene TRBJ2-7; perhaps TRBD2 as D (6 bases). Germline CDR1 and CDR2: SGHTA and FQGTGA. The CDR3 totals 13 residues. The CDR3: CASSLTSNYEQYF. The CDR3 nucleotides are TGTGCCAGCAGCCTAACTAGCAACTACGAGCAGTACTTC. The full variable domain, completed using reference TRBV7-3 and TRBJ2-7, is GAGVSQTPSNKVTEKGKYVELRCDPISGHTALYWYRQSLGQGPEFLIYFQGTGAADDSGLPNDRFFAVRPEGSVSTLKIQRTERGDSAVYLCASSLTSNYEQYFGPGTRLTVT.

This chain uses TRBV4-3 with TRBJ1-2, with 8 bases fitting TRBD1. The CDR3 extends over 15 amino acids. Germline lookup yields CDR1 LGHNA and CDR2 YSLEER. V gave up 1 base and J gave up 3 bases; unmatched junction bases: 4. The CDR3 DNA is TGCGCCAGCAGCCAAGTGGGACAGGCATACTATGGCTACACCTTC. Protein: CASSQVGQAYYGYTF.

V and J are TRBV18 and TRBJ1-1; tentatively, D is TRBD1 (5 bases). Trimming pared 3 bases from V and 4 bases from J, leaving 6 bases between. This CDR3 spans 12 amino acids. In germline, CDR1 is KGHSH, CDR2 LQKENI. CDR3 loop: CASSPDSTEAFF. Here the CDR3 DNA reads TGTGCCAGCTCACCCGACAGCACTGAAGCTTTCTTT.

The V and J genes are TRBV14 and TRBJ1-2; 7 bases are a match to TRBD1. Trimming at V came to 3 bases and at J to 4 bases, leaving 5 bases not matched to a gene. Germline V gives CDR1 SGHDN, CDR2 FVKESK. This CDR3 is 14 amino acids long. The CDR3 region has the DNA TGTGCCAGCAGCCATGACAGGGACGGCTATGGCTACACCTTC. Its protein is CASSHDRDGYGYTF. Based on the CDR3 plus reference TRBV14 and TRBJ1-2, the full variable domain is EAGVTQFPSHSVIEKGQTVTLRCDPISGHDNLYWYRRVMGKEIKFLLHFVKESKQDESGMPNNRFLAERTGGTYSTLKVQPAELEDSGVYFCASSHDRDGYGYTFGSGTRLTVV.

This chain uses TRBV5-6 with TRBJ1-1, with D perhaps matching TRBD1 (5 bases). The CDR3 covers 15 residues. Germline V CDR1 and CDR2: SGHDT, YYEEEE. The V end was cut by 4 bases, the J end by 0 bases, with 13 bases between. In nucleotides, the CDR3 is TGTGCCAGCAGCGAGCTGGGGCCAATGAACACTGAAGCTTTCTTT. Its protein product is CASSELGPMNTEAFF.

J is TRBJ1-5 and V is TRBV2; weak D call: TRBD1 (6 bases). The CDR3 is 15 amino acids. With 11 bases removed from V and 0 bases from J, the gap between germline ends came to 17 bases. The germline CDR1 and CDR2 sequences are SNHLY and FYNNEI. In nucleotides, the CDR3 is TGTGCCTCAAGGGGGATATCCACTAGCAATCAGCCCCAGCATTTT. Translated: CASRGISTSNQPQHF.

This chain joins TRBV3-1 (or the pseudogene TRBV3-2) and TRBJ1-6; 9 positions match TRBD1. The CDR3 totals 14 residues. Germline V lookup: CDR1 LGHDT, CDR2 YNNKEL (reference sequence). V trimming: 6 bases; J trimming: 7 bases; junction bases outside the gene matches: 4. The CDR3 DNA is TGTGCCAGCAGGCCCGGGACAGGGAATTCACCCCTCCACTTT. This codes for CASRPGTGNSPLHF.

This chain connects TRBV2 to TRBJ2-2; D might be TRBD2 (6 bases). This CDR3 is built from 16 residues. V lost 5 bases to trimming and J lost 2 bases, with 15 bases between them. Germline V gene sequence: CDR1 SNHLY, CDR2 FYNNEI. CDR3 DNA: TGTGCCAGCAGTCCCAAAACGGGGGTCAACACCGGGGAGCTGTTTTTT. The encoded protein is CASSPKTGVNTGELFF. The complete variable domain, with remaining parts taken from reference TRBV2 and TRBJ2-2, reads EPEVTQTPSHQVTQMGQEVILRCVPISNHLYFYWYRQILGQKVEFLVSFYNNEISEKSEIFDDQFSVERPDGSNFTLKIRSTKLEDSAMYFCASSPKTGVNTGELFFGEGSRLTVL.

There are a few counts of this clone. V and J are TRBV7-2 and TRBJ2-5, with TRBD2 matching 8 bases. The germline gives CDR1 SGHTA, CDR2 FQGNSA. V lost 2 bases, J lost 5 bases, and 10 bases stayed unmatched. CDR3 length: 16 amino acids. CDR3 protein: CASSLQAGVYWETQYF. The CDR3 DNA is TGTGCCAGCAGCTTACAAGCGGGAGTTTATTGGGAGACCCAGTACTTC.